This is a list of T cell receptor beta chains from one sample in a study of CD4 T cells in relation to SARS-CoV-2 and coronaviruses. Method: immunoSEQ multiplex PCR; TCRdb's copy keeps in-frame clones and lacks some. The table shows tens of thousands of clones, with roughly 93% occurring only once. The material sequenced was naive CD4+ T cells from PBMCs. The receptors were sampled from a human donor in good health. Each CDR3 is given with its conserved first and last residue. The D gene is left open where the match is weak. Clone size is not always given. Where it is, it says once, few, many or a class for expanded clones.

TRBJ2-5,TRBV5-6,-,16,TRBD2,TGTGCCAGCAGCTTTGTTAGCGGGATGTACCAAGAGACCCAGTACTTC,CASSFVSGMYQETQYF
TRBJ2-3,TRBV20-1,-,11,-,TGCAGTGCTAGCGCCACAGATACGCAGTATTTT,CSASATDTQYF
TRBJ2-7,TRBV5-4,-,16,TRBD1,TGTGCCAGCAGCATCGACAGGGGGCTCAGATCCTACGAGCAGTACTTC,CASSIDRGLRSYEQYF
TRBJ2-5,TRBV27,-,15,TRBD1,TGTGCCAGCAGCCCGGACAGGGGCTACCAAGAGACCCAGTACTTC,CASSPDRGYQETQYF
TRBJ1-3,TRBV27,-,14,-,TGTGCCAGCAGTTTAAAGGGAGCTGGAAACACCATATATTTT,CASSLKGAGNTIYF
TRBJ1-6,TRBV16,-,13,-,TGTGCCAGCAGTGAAGGGCAGGATGGGACCCTCCACTTT,CASSEGQDGTLHF
TRBJ1-3,TRBV7-2,-,14,-,TGTGCCAGCAGCTTAGGTCGGATTGGAAACACCATATATTTT,CASSLGRIGNTIYF
TRBJ1-2,TRBV24-1,-,20,-,TGTGCCACCAGTGATCCGCGATCGACTTCCCGTGCGGGGGGGGTATTTGGCTACACCTTC,CATSDPRSTSRAGGVFGYTF
TRBJ1-6,TRBV14,-,20,-,TGTGCCAGCAGCCAAGTTGGGGTAACCTTCTCCAGCTCCTATAATTCACCCCTCCACTTT,CASSQVGVTFSSSYNSPLHF
TRBJ1-3,TRBV7-9,-,18,-,TGTGCCAGCAGCTTAGGAGGAGGGGTAGGCCTCTCTGGAAACACCATATATTTT,CASSLGGGVGLSGNTIYF
TRBJ1-1,TRBV9,-,18,-,TGTGCCAGCAGCGTAGTAGGCCCGGGAGGGAAGGGGAACACTGAAGCTTTCTTT,CASSVVGPGGKGNTEAFF
TRBJ2-1,TRBV11-3,-,15,-,TGTGCCAGCAGCTTCGGGTCTCCCTCCTACAATGAGCAGTTCTTC,CASSFGSPSYNEQFF
TRBJ2-3,TRBV4-1,-,17,TRBD2,TGCGCCAGCAGCCAAGCTCGGCTAGCGGCCAGCACAGATACGCAGTATTTT,CASSQARLAASTDTQYF
TRBJ2-7,TRBV30,-,14,TRBD2,TGTGCCTGGAGTGTAGGCGGGGGGGTCTACGAGCAGTACTTC,CAWSVGGGVYEQYF
TRBJ2-2,TRBV15,-,18,-,TGTGCCACCAGCAGAGAAATGGGCCAGTCCACGGGGGCCGGGGAGCTGTTTTTT,CATSREMGQSTGAGELFF
TRBJ1-1,TRBV30,few,14,-,TGTGCCTGGAGTGTATCGGGGACGTACAGTGAAGCTTTCTTT,CAWSVSGTYSEAFF
TRBJ2-7,TRBV5-6,-,16,-,TGTGCCAGCAGCTTTCCCGGAACACAGGGTAACTACGAGCAGTACTTC,CASSFPGTQGNYEQYF
TRBJ2-7,TRBV15,-,15,TRBD2,TGTGCCACCAGCAGGGGACTAGCGGGAGACCGCGAGCAGTACTTC,CATSRGLAGDREQYF
TRBJ1-6,TRBV28,-,11,-,TGTGCCAGCAGTTTGGACTCACCCCTCCACTTT,CASSLDSPLHF
TRBJ1-6,TRBV7-2,-,16,-,TGTGCCAGCAGCTTAGGGGGGAGCTCCTATAATTCACCCCTCCACTTT,CASSLGGSSYNSPLHF
TRBJ2-7,TRBV7-6,-,13,TRBD1,TGTGCCGTCGCCGGGACAGGGGTTGGCGAGCAGTACTTC,CAVAGTGVGEQYF
TRBJ2-5,TRBV5-1,-,15,-,TGCGCCAGCAGCTTGGCCCCGGGATCCTTGAGGACCCAGTACTTC,CASSLAPGSLRTQYF
TRBJ1-4,TRBV2,-,13,-,TGTGCCAGCGGGGAGGTTTTTGTCGAAAAACTGTTTTTT,CASGEVFVEKLFF
TRBJ1-2,TRBV28,-,15,-,TGTGCCAGCAGTTTATCCGCGGGGGGCGACGATGGCTACACCTTC,CASSLSAGGDDGYTF
TRBJ2-7,TRBV4-1,-,16,-,TGCGCCAGCAGCTCACAAACCACAGGGTGGTCCTACGAGCAGTACTTC,CASSSQTTGWSYEQYF
TRBJ2-7,TRBV28,-,12,-,TGTGCCAGCCACGGCAGGCCCTACGAGCAGTACTTC,CASHGRPYEQYF
TRBJ1-6,TRBV2,-,11,-,TGTGCCAGCAGTGAAGGGTCCCCCCTCCACTTT,CASSEGSPLHF
TRBJ2-2,TRBV2,-,14,-,TGTGCCAGCATTCCAGGAATGAACACCGGGGAGCTGTTTTTT,CASIPGMNTGELFF
TRBJ2-1,TRBV7-2,-,18,TRBD2,TGTGCCAGCAGCTTAGCACTAGCGGGTGTTCGCTCCTACAATGAGCAGTTCTTC,CASSLALAGVRSYNEQFF
TRBJ2-7,TRBV6-5,-,14,TRBD2,TGTGCCAGCGGACCGGGGGGAGGGCCCCACGAGCAGTACTTC,CASGPGGGPHEQYF
TRBJ1-5,TRBV11-2,-,16,-,TGTGCCAGCAGCTTGAGAGGTGTCAGCGGGAGTCAGCCCCAGCATTTT,CASSLRGVSGSQPQHF
TRBJ2-6,TRBV21-1,-,17,-,TGTGCCAGCAGCAACCCCTGGACAGGCGGTGGGGCCAACGTCCTGACTTTC,CASSNPWTGGGANVLTF
TRBJ1-2,TRBV28,-,13,TRBD1,TGTGCCAGCAGGGAAACAGGGGGCTATGGCTACACCTTC,CASRETGGYGYTF
TRBJ1-2,TRBV29-1,once,13,TRBD1,TGCAGTGGGGACAGTAGTTTAACGGATGGCTACACCTTC,CSGDSSLTDGYTF
TRBJ1-6,TRBV25-1,-,14,-,TGTGCCAGCAGTGATCCCCAGGGGCGGGCACCCCTCCACTTT,CASSDPQGRAPLHF
TRBJ2-2,TRBV28,-,19,-,TGTGCCAGCAGTTCTCCTTCGACAGACATGTTCGCGAACACCGGGGAGCTGTTTTTT,CASSSPSTDMFANTGELFF
TRBJ2-1,TRBV9,-,15,-,TGTGCCAGCAGCGGTCAGGGAGGGGGTTATTCTGAGCAGTTCTTC,CASSGQGGGYSEQFF
TRBJ1-2,TRBV6-5,-,15,TRBD1,TGTGCCATACAGGACAGGGCCACGGGGGACTATGGCTACACCTTC,CAIQDRATGDYGYTF
TRBJ2-7,TRBV28,-,11,-,TGTGCCAGCAGGCAGGCCTACGAGCAGTACTTC,CASRQAYEQYF
TRBJ2-3,TRBV4-1,once,14,-,TGCGCCAGCAGCCAAGGGAATACGGACGATACGCAGTATTTT,CASSQGNTDDTQYF
TRBJ2-2,TRBV12-5,few,13,-,TGTGCTAGTGGTTTGGGGGCTACCGGGGAGCTGTTTTTT,CASGLGATGELFF
TRBJ1-3,TRBV28,-,15,TRBD1,TGTGCCAGCAGCGAAACAGGGGATTCGGGAAACACCATATATTTT,CASSETGDSGNTIYF
TRBJ2-5,TRBV5-1,-,15,TRBD2,TGCGCCAGCGGCACGGGCGGGGGGCCCCAAGAGACCCAGTACTTC,CASGTGGGPQETQYF
TRBJ2-1,TRBV3-1/TRBV3-2,-,15,-,TGTGCCAGCAGCCTTCCGGGACTGGTTTCTTTTGAGCAGTTCTTC,CASSLPGLVSFEQFF
TRBJ2-7,TRBV3-1/TRBV3-2,-,13,-,TGTGCCAGCAGCCCCTTAGGGGAAGCCGAGCAGTACTTC,CASSPLGEAEQYF
TRBJ2-7,TRBV3-1/TRBV3-2,once,14,TRBD1,TGTGCCAGCAGCCAACCCGGACAGGGGGCCGAGCAGTACTTC,CASSQPGQGAEQYF
TRBJ1-3,TRBV9,-,16,-,TGTGCCAGCAGCGTAGGGCGGGACTACTCTGGAAACACCATATATTTT,CASSVGRDYSGNTIYF
TRBJ2-1,TRBV28,-,15,TRBD1,TGTGCCACCGCTTACCCCGGGACAGGGTACAATGAGCAGTTCTTC,CATAYPGTGYNEQFF
TRBJ1-2,TRBV4-1,-,15,-,TGCGCCAGCAGCCAAGATCAGGGGACCAACTATGGCTACACCTTC,CASSQDQGTNYGYTF
TRBJ1-4,TRBV19,-,13,-,TGTGCCAGTAGTAGGCGGCAGGGTGAAAAACTGTTTTTT,CASSRRQGEKLFF
TRBJ2-7,TRBV6-5,-,14,TRBD1,TGTGCCAGCGGCCCCGGGACAGGCTCCTACGAGCAGTACTTC,CASGPGTGSYEQYF
TRBJ2-3,TRBV28,-,17,TRBD2,TGTGCCAGCAGTCTACTAAGGACTAGCGATAGCACAGATACGCAGTATTTT,CASSLLRTSDSTDTQYF
TRBJ2-7,TRBV6-6,-,13,-,TGTGCCAGCAGTGCCGGGACACCTTACGAGCAGTACTTC,CASSAGTPYEQYF